These T cell receptor beta chains were read from a single sample in a study of T cells in Graves' hyperthyroidism and ophthalmopathy. TCRdb re-called the multiplex PCR reads with MiXCR, one entry per CDR3 protein. This sample has around 690,000 distinct CDR3 sequences, with roughly 17% found just once. The sequenced sample was blood. The receptors were sampled from a man aged 50 to 59 with Graves' hyperthyroidism. Both conserved end residues are part of each CDR3. The D gene is left open where the match is weak. Expanded clones get a size class; other rows say once, few or many, or leave the size out.

D gene	J gene	CDR3 length	V gene	clone size	CDR3 DNA	CDR3 protein
NA	TRBJ1-2	14	TRBV28	many	TGTGCCAGCAGTTTAATGGCCAGAATCTATGGCTACACCTTC	CASSLMARIYGYTF
NA	TRBJ2-4	14	TRBV3-1	NA	TGTGCCAGCAGCCAACAGGGGGCCAAAAACATTCAGTACTTC	CASSQQGAKNIQYF
TRBD2	TRBJ2-2	16	TRBV24-1	many	TGTGCCACCAGTGATCTCCCTAGCGGGAACACCGGGGAGCTGTTTTTT	CATSDLPSGNTGELFF
NA	TRBJ2-3	14	TRBV9	NA	TGTGCCAGCAGCGCTGGGGGGGACATGAATACGCAGTATTTT	CASSAGGDMNTQYF
NA	TRBJ1-1	12	TRBV7-9	NA	TGTGCCAGCACCTGGACAGACACTGAAGCTTTCTTT	CASTWTDTEAFF
TRBD1	TRBJ1-1	15	TRBV11-2	many	TGTGCCAGCAGCTACAGTGCGACAGGGGTCCTGGAAGCTTTCTTT	CASSYSATGVLEAFF
TRBD2	TRBJ2-1	17	TRBV5-1	few	TGCGCCAGCAGCCCTTTAACTAGCGGGAGCTCCTACAATGAGCAGTTCTTC	CASSPLTSGSSYNEQFF
TRBD1	TRBJ2-1	13	TRBV19	few	TGTGCCAGTACCGGGACAGTCTACAATGAGCAGTTCTTC	CASTGTVYNEQFF
TRBD2	TRBJ2-2	17	TRBV15	few	TGTGCCACCAGCAGTCGTAGACTAGCGGGAGTAGTCGGGGAGCTGTTTTTT	CATSSRRLAGVVGELFF
NA	TRBJ1-5	15	TRBV7-2	NA	TGTGCCAGCAGCCCACCCCTCGGGGGCAATCAGCCCCAGCATTTT	CASSPPLGGNQPQHF
NA	TRBJ1-1	13	TRBV18	few	TGTGCCAGCTCACCGGGGATATGGACTGAAGCTTTCTTT	CASSPGIWTEAFF
NA	TRBJ1-3	16	TRBV28	few	TGTGCCAGCAGCGGGGAGACAGGAAACTCTGGAAACACCATATATTTT	CASSGETGNSGNTIYF
NA	TRBJ1-2	16	TRBV6-6	many	TGTGCCAGCAGTTACTCGTTGGGGGCCGCTAACTATGGCTACACCTTC	CASSYSLGAANYGYTF
TRBD1	TRBJ2-3	13	TRBV20-1	NA	TGCAGTGCGGCGGGACAGGTCACAGATACGCAGTATTTT	CSAAGQVTDTQYF
NA	TRBJ2-1	14	TRBV10-3	few	TGTGCCATCAGGGGCCCCGGGCAGAGCTATGACGAGTTCTTC	CAIRGPGQSYDEFF
NA	TRBJ1-3	17	TRBV3-1	few	TGTGCCAGCAGCCAAGCGAAATGGGGGGTTTCTGGAAACACCATATATTTT	CASSQAKWGVSGNTIYF
TRBD1	TRBJ2-3	16	TRBV12-3/TRBV12-4	many	TGTGCCAGCAGTTTTATGTTGGGACAGGGGACAGATACGCAGTATTTT	CASSFMLGQGTDTQYF
TRBD1	TRBJ2-6	17	TRBV18	NA	TGTGCCAGCTCAACCGGGACAGGTTCCGTGGGGGCCAACGTCCTGACTTTC	CASSTGTGSVGANVLTF
NA	TRBJ2-7	14	TRBV10-1	few	TGCGCCAGCAGTGAGGGGCAGGGGACGGACGAGCAGTACTTC	CASSEGQGTDEQYF
TRBD1	TRBJ2-7	15	TRBV30	many	TGTGCCTGGAGTGTTGGACAGGGGTTTTCCCACGAGCAGTACTTC	CAWSVGQGFSHEQYF
TRBD1	TRBJ2-3	15	TRBV7-3	NA	TGTGCCAGCAGTTTGACAGGGGACGGCACAGATACGCAGTATTTT	CASSLTGDGTDTQYF
TRBD1	TRBJ2-7	16	TRBV27	many	TGTGCCAGCAGTTTATCCGGGACAGATCTATTCTACGAGCAGTACTTC	CASSLSGTDLFYEQYF
NA	TRBJ1-5	17	TRBV30	many	TGTGCCTGGAGTGTACGTGGGGCAGCGGGATTAGGTCAGCCCCAGCATTTT	CAWSVRGAAGLGQPQHF